The 8 T cell receptor beta chains below come from one sample, sequenced in a study of vaccination effects on CD4 cells after COVID-19. TCRdb keeps only in-frame clones here, not all; method: immunoSEQ multiplex PCR. Here the sample spans tens of thousands of clones, about 65% being singletons. Within the ViraFEST assay, antigen-specific CD4+ T cells underwent expansion with viral peptide pools prior to sequencing. Culture lasted about ten days before CD4+ T cell isolation. Nucleocapsid antibodies were negative in the vaccine recipients, who had never had SARS-CoV-2 infection. These receptors' targets are unknown. Sequencing was performed on CD4+ T cells from PBMCs cultured with HCoV-OC43 spike peptides, taken before COVID-19 vaccination. Subset here: HCoV-OC43 spike overlapping peptide pool stimulation. The receptors come from a human donor who received a COVID-19 vaccine.

The gene calls are TRBV18 and TRBJ2-6; no clear D gene. Between the trimmed V and J ends, which lost 1 base and 2 bases, there was a span of 6 bases. There are 15 residues in the CDR3. Germline CDR1 KGHSH, CDR2 LQKENI. CDR3 DNA: TGTGCCAGCTCACCACGACAACCTGGGGCCAACGTCCTGACTTTC. It is translated as CASSPRQPGANVLTF.

The chain couples TRBV4-1 to TRBJ2-3, with TRBD2 matching over 10 bases. This CDR3 spans 16 amino acids. V shed 4 bases and J 8 bases; nucleotides not matched to a gene: 12. Germline assignment: CDR1 MGHRA and CDR2 YSYEKL. The CDR3 nucleotides read TGCGCCAGCAGCCCAAGTAGCGGGGGGCTTGGGGGTACGCAGTATTTT. This sequence encodes CASSPSSGGLGGTQYF.

The chain joins TRBV18 to TRBJ2-1, with TRBD2 as a possible D gene (6 bases). V gave up 6 bases and J gave up 2 bases, with 17 bases separating them. CDR1 is KGHSH and CDR2 is LQKENI in the germline V gene. The CDR3 loop spans 16 amino acids. Here the CDR3 DNA reads TGTGCCAGCTCTCTATTAGCGGAGAGAGCCTACAATGAGCAGTTCTTC. Translating gives CASSLLAERAYNEQFF.

The V call is TRBV3-1 (or the pseudogene TRBV3-2), the J call TRBJ2-5; D remains unclear. This CDR3 is built from 13 residues. Germline CDR1 and CDR2: LGHDT and YNNKEL (reference sequence). V was clipped by 1 base and J by 5 bases, with 8 bases between them. CDR3 coding DNA: TGTGCCAGCAGCCAAGTAAGGTGGGAGACCCAGTACTTC. Its protein is CASSQVRWETQYF.

J is TRBJ1-2 and V is TRBV5-4; D not resolved. Trimming stripped 2 bases from V and 2 bases from J, with 13 bases between. Germline lookup yields CDR1 SGHNT and CDR2 YYREEE (reference sequence). The CDR3 consists of 15 residues. CDR3 sequence reads: CASSFRLDGNYGYTF. As DNA, the CDR3 is TGTGCCAGCAGCTTTCGCTTGGATGGGAACTATGGCTACACCTTC.

The chain has TRBV19 and TRBJ1-2, with 9 bases lining up with TRBD1. Germline-derived CDR1 and CDR2 are LNHDA and SQIVND (reference sequence). The CDR3 length is 15 residues. J lost 5 bases, V lost 5 bases, and 9 bases had no gene match. The CDR3 nucleotides are TGTGCCAGTAGTCCGACGGACAGGGGAAGATATGGCTACACCTTC. Its protein is CASSPTDRGRYGYTF.

The chain combines TRBV10-3 with TRBJ2-1; D is possibly TRBD1 (6 bases). V was pared by 8 bases and J by 1 base, with 12 bases between. Germline V lookup: CDR1 ENHRY, CDR2 SYGVKD. The CDR3 runs to 14 residues. The DNA for the CDR3 is TGTGCCATCTCTTCCGGGACATCCTACAATGAGCAGTTCTTC. Translation gives CAISSGTSYNEQFF.

The CDR3 region is CASSPDTAKVEKLFF. DNA for the CDR3: TGTGCCAGCAGCCCGGACACGGCGAAGGTAGAAAAACTGTTTTTT. This chain links TRBV5-4 with TRBJ1-4, with D maybe TRBD1 (5 bases). Trimming left V 4 bases short and J 8 bases short, with 18 bases between. The CDR3 has 15 residues. Germline CDR1 SGHNT, CDR2 YYREEE (reference sequence).